This passage covers 7 T cell receptor beta chains from one sample sequenced in a study of shared clonotypes between healthy human individuals. TCRdb keeps only in-frame clones here, not all; method: immunoSEQ multiplex PCR. The sample records 450,000 to 550,000 clones, about four fifths being singletons. Sequencing used PBMCs. These receptors all stem from a woman aged 40 to 49 in good health. Some clones in this sample may be carry-over from other donors' samples.

This clone showed up many times. The gene calls are TRBV15 and TRBJ1-1; D is ambiguous. Germline V gives CDR1 LNHNV, CDR2 YYDKDF (reference sequence). This CDR3 spans 12 amino acids. Trimming removed 2 bases at V and 8 bases at J, with 9 bases between. CDR3 loop: CATSRHQGEAFF. As DNA, the CDR3 is TGTGCCACCAGCAGACACCAAGGGGAAGCTTTCTTT.

V usage is TRBV28 and J usage is TRBJ2-2; 8 bases are a match to TRBD2. After removal of 5 bases from V and 5 bases from J, the junction contained 10 bases not matched to a gene. CDR3 size: 16 residues. CDR1 and CDR2 from the germline V gene are MDHEN and SYDVKM. CDR3 amino acids: CASSETSAVATGELFF. DNA for the CDR3: TGTGCCAGCAGTGAGACTAGCGCAGTGGCGACCGGGGAGCTGTTTTTT.

The rearrangement links TRBV7-2 to TRBJ2-7, with unresolved D. The germline V gene encodes CDR1 SGHTA and CDR2 FQGNSA. V lost 5 bases and J lost 7, with 15 bases in between. CDR3 length equals 13 residues. Here the CDR3 DNA reads TGTGCCAGCAGCATTCCAACTCTGGGGGAGCAGTACTTC. This sequence encodes CASSIPTLGEQYF.

This clone has only one observation. This chain connects TRBV15 to TRBJ2-2; D not resolved. Germline-derived CDR1 and CDR2 are LNHNV and YYDKDF (reference sequence). CDR3 length: 16 residues. V lost 1 base to trimming and J lost 0 bases, with 9 bases between them. The CDR3 sequence: CATSRGVLPNTGELFF. The CDR3 DNA reads TGTGCCACCAGCAGAGGGGTACTTCCGAACACCGGGGAGCTGTTTTTT.

The chain links TRBV29-1 to TRBJ2-1, with 9 bases aligning to TRBD2. This CDR3 contains 13 residues. Looked up from germline, CDR1 is SQVTM and CDR2 is ANQGSEA. V shed 6 bases and J 5 bases; nucleotides not matched to a gene: 5. The CDR3: CSVKTSGHNEQFF. In DNA form, the CDR3 reads TGCAGCGTGAAGACTAGCGGCCACAATGAGCAGTTCTTC.

The genes are TRBV27 and TRBJ2-2; weak D call: TRBD1 (5 bases). V shed 2 bases and J shed 5 bases, with 12 bases lying between them. Germline assignment: CDR1 MNHEY and CDR2 SMNVEV (reference sequence). The CDR3 is 15 residues long. CDR3 DNA: TGTGCCAGCAGTTTAGACAGCCCAGGGACCGGGGAGCTGTTTTTT. Translation gives CASSLDSPGTGELFF.

The V and J genes are TRBV11-2 and TRBJ2-2, with TRBD2 identical over 7 bases. V lost 3 bases to trimming and J lost 5 bases; unmatched junction nucleotides: 12. Germline values: CDR1 SGHAT, CDR2 FQNNGV. The CDR3 consists of 17 residues. This CDR3 is CASSFPRAGLRTGELFF. In DNA form, the CDR3 reads TGTGCCAGCAGCTTCCCCCGAGCGGGGCTGAGGACCGGGGAGCTGTTTTTT.